This T cell receptor (beta chain) was identified during a study of blood T cell repertoires in COVID-19. At the level of the study: Sites across the United States, Italy and Spain contributed samples from acute and convalescent COVID-19.

Germline V lookup: CDR1 MNHNY, CDR2 SVGAGI (reference sequence). The CDR3 has 13 residues. Trimming removed 4 bases from V and 4 bases from J, with 10 bases in between. Authors' data handling: The assay estimated nucleated cells by amplifying reference gene primers. Here immunoSEQ multiplex PCR was the method, and the copy in TCRdb shows in-frame clones only, minus some. V, J and clone size were drawn from that table, and D and trimming were deduced from the DNA. The sample gives roughly 140,000 clones, approximately 73% of which show up once; around 4.4% is in the top ten. The receptor's source is a man aged 55 to 70 with acute or convalescent COVID-19. Sequences were obtained from peripheral blood. The V gene is TRBV6-6, the J gene TRBJ2-5, with D possibly being TRBD2 (6 bases). DNA for the CDR3: TGTGCCAGCAGTTGGAGGGGCACAGAGACCCAGTACTTC. Its translation: CASSWRGTETQYF.